These 21 T cell receptor beta chains were all obtained from the same sample, sequenced in a study of cytomegalovirus exposure and HLA in healthy donors. Use of 60 Vbeta and 13 Jbeta primers characterized the PCR. The method was immunoSEQ multiplex PCR; TCRdb's version includes in-frame clones alone and lacks a portion of them. The sample shows some 190,000 clones, 78% of them seen only once. The material sequenced was PBMCs. These receptors came from a woman in her 30s in good health and CMV-seropositive.

The V gene is TRBV30, the J gene TRBJ1-1; no firm D call. Trimming took 4 bases from V and 8 from J, leaving 17 bases between them. The germline V gene encodes CDR1 GTSNPN and CDR2 SVGIG (reference sequence). This CDR3 is built from 13 residues. CDR3 loop: CAWTLNSGGEAFF. CDR3 sequence (DNA): TGTGCCTGGACCCTGAATTCCGGAGGGGAAGCTTTCTTT.

V usage is TRBV6-1 and J usage is TRBJ1-2; D ambiguous. Trimming removed 2 bases from V and 0 bases from J, with 10 bases in between. CDR1 MNHNS and CDR2 SASEGT come from the germline V gene. The CDR3 is 15 amino acids. The CDR3 DNA reads TGTGCCAGCAGTGAAAGCACAGTCTCTAACTATGGCTACACCTTC. Encoded protein: CASSESTVSNYGYTF.

This clone was seen more than once but under ten times. The CDR3 here is CASSSRRQGTRTGELFF. For the CDR3, the DNA is TGTGCCAGCAGCTCCAGGCGGCAGGGGACGAGAACCGGGGAGCTGTTTTTT. The chain links TRBV7-2 to TRBJ2-2, with D possibly matching TRBD1 (6 bases). CDR3 length: 17 residues. The germline gives CDR1 SGHTA, CDR2 FQGNSA. V was trimmed by 4 bases and J by 5 bases, leaving 20 bases between them.

The chain is built from TRBV5-6 and TRBJ2-5; 12 bases are shared with TRBD2. Germline V lookup: CDR1 SGHDT, CDR2 YYEEEE. V was clipped by 2 bases and J by 5 bases; unmatched bases: 4. CDR3 length: 15 amino acids. As DNA, the CDR3 is TGTGCCAGCAGCTTTCTAGCGGGGGGGCCTGAGACCCAGTACTTC. As protein: CASSFLAGGPETQYF.

The rearrangement links TRBV15 to TRBJ2-7; D remains ambiguous. The ends were cut back, 1 base at V and 2 bases at J, with 6 bases in the middle. The CDR3 consists of 13 residues. Germline V gives CDR1 LNHNV, CDR2 YYDKDF (reference sequence). CDR3 bases: TGTGCCACCAGCAGAGGGGCGACCTACGAGCAGTACTTC. Its translation is CATSRGATYEQYF.

V usage is TRBV14 and J usage is TRBJ2-4, with 7 positions matching TRBD2. This CDR3 is built from 19 residues. Germline-derived CDR1 and CDR2 are SGHDN and FVKESK. The J segment lost 1 base and the V segment lost 0 bases, leaving 12 bases of the junction unmatched. CDR3 in amino acids: CASSQDRMGGAGAKNIQYF. CDR3 nucleotide sequence: TGTGCCAGCAGCCAAGATCGAATGGGAGGGGCCGGGGCCAAAAACATTCAGTACTTC.

Only one count was recorded for this clone. V is TRBV28 and J is TRBJ1-4; TRBD1 might be the D (6 bases). Germline-derived CDR1 and CDR2 are MDHEN and SYDVKM. This CDR3 comprises 17 residues. Deletions cut 6 bases from V and 2 bases from J, with 19 bases between. Here the CDR3 reads CASSSPIQGPTNEKLFF. CDR3 coding DNA: TGTGCCAGCAGCTCCCCGATACAGGGCCCGACTAATGAAAAACTGTTTTTT.

The rearrangement joins TRBV21-1 to TRBJ2-5; TRBD1 was called by the table and not checked on the DNA. TRBV21-1 is flagged as a pseudogene. The CDR3 loop spans 14 amino acids. The CDR3 protein is CASSPRDREETQYF. For the CDR3, the DNA is TGTGCCAGCAGCCCCCGGGACAGGGAAGAGACCCAGTACTTC.

V gene TRBV7-9 combines with J gene TRBJ1-1; 9 bases align to TRBD1. CDR3 length: 15 residues. V gave up 4 bases and J gave up 4 bases; unmatched junction bases: 7. The germline V gene encodes CDR1 SEHNR and CDR2 FQNEAQ (reference sequence). Here the CDR3 DNA reads TGTGCCAGCAGCTGGGACAGGGCAAGTTTCACTGAAGCTTTCTTT. The encoded protein is CASSWDRASFTEAFF.

The gene calls are TRBV7-9 and TRBJ2-4; 7 nucleotides line up with TRBD1. The V gene's germline CDR1 is SEHNR and CDR2 FQNEAQ (reference sequence). The length of the CDR3 is 13 residues. With 5 bases clipped from V and 4 bases from J, the junction kept 2 bases outside the gene matches. This CDR3 reads CASSLTGKNIQYF. Written as DNA, the CDR3 is TGTGCCAGCAGCCTGACAGGGAAAAACATTCAGTACTTC.

This clone occurred a few times. This CDR3 reads CASSFPPYQETQYF. The CDR3 DNA is TGTGCCAGCAGCTTCCCCCCGTACCAAGAGACCCAGTACTTC. This chain links TRBV5-6 with TRBJ2-5; D is undetermined. Deletions cut 2 bases from V and 0 bases from J, with 8 bases between. Germline assignment: CDR1 SGHDT and CDR2 YYEEEE. This CDR3 comprises 14 residues.

The chain combines TRBV7-3 with TRBJ1-1, with D perhaps TRBD1 (5 bases). CDR3 length equals 15 residues. V lost 1 base and J 1 base, leaving 10 bases between the germline ends. The germline CDR1 and CDR2 sequences are SGHTA and FQGTGA. The DNA of the CDR3 is TGTGCCAGCAGCTTAATCCGACAGAGGAACACTGAAGCTTTCTTT. It codes for CASSLIRQRNTEAFF. The whole variable domain, filled in from reference TRBV7-3 and TRBJ1-1, reads GAGVSQTPSNKVTEKGKYVELRCDPISGHTALYWYRQSLGQGPEFLIYFQGTGAADDSGLPNDRFFAVRPEGSVSTLKIQRTERGDSAVYLCASSLIRQRNTEAFFGQGTRLTVV.

The chain links TRBV19 to TRBJ2-1, with D tentatively TRBD1 (6 bases). V dropped 6 bases and J dropped 7 bases, with 10 bases sitting between them. The CDR3 contains 12 residues. Germline CDR1 and CDR2: LNHDA and SQIVND (reference sequence). The CDR3 DNA is TGTGCCAGTAGAAGCCAGGGGAATGAGCAGTTCTTC. Translating gives CASRSQGNEQFF.

The chain carries TRBV7-2 and TRBJ1-3; D is unclear. Deletions cut 2 bases from V and 0 bases from J, with 17 bases between. Germline CDR1 and CDR2: SGHTA and FQGNSA. The CDR3 extends over 18 amino acids. CDR3 DNA: TGTGCCAGCAGCTTAAGTTTAAGTTCCCTCAGCTCTGGAAACACCATATATTTT. As protein: CASSLSLSSLSSGNTIYF.

The genes are TRBV7-9 and TRBJ1-3; a possible D gene is TRBD1 (5 bases). Germline assignment: CDR1 SEHNR and CDR2 FQNEAQ (reference sequence). The CDR3 has 15 amino acids. Trimming shortened V by 6 bases and J by 0 bases, and 12 bases separated the two germline ends. The CDR3 DNA sequence: TGTGCCAGCAGTCCAACAGGCCCCTCTGGAAACACCATATATTTT. Translating it yields CASSPTGPSGNTIYF.

The chain carries TRBV7-2 and TRBJ1-4, with D unclear. Germline CDR1 is SGHTA and CDR2 is FQGNSA. V was clipped by 2 bases and J by 11 bases, with 18 bases between them. This CDR3 comprises 15 residues. CDR3 sequence: CASSLSRRPLGKLFF. In DNA form, the CDR3 reads TGTGCCAGCAGCTTATCACGGAGGCCTTTGGGGAAACTGTTTTTT.

The table lists this clone with a count of one. The chain is built from TRBV5-1 and TRBJ2-5; D uncertain. The CDR3 is 14 residues long. Trimming removed 0 bases at V and 5 bases at J, with 11 bases between. CDR1 is SGHRS, CDR2 YFSETQ, per germline. The CDR3 reads CASSLVVFGETQYF. CDR3 DNA sequence: TGCGCCAGCAGCTTGGTGGTCTTCGGGGAGACCCAGTACTTC. Full variable domain (rest looked up from reference TRBV5-1 and TRBJ2-5): KAGVTQTPRYLIKTRGQQVTLSCSPISGHRSVSWYQQTPGQGLQFLFEYFSETQRNKGNFPGRFSGRQFSNSRSEMNVSTLELGDSALYLCASSLVVFGETQYFGPGTRLLVL.

The rearrangement uses TRBV7-3 and TRBJ2-3, with D unresolved. V was trimmed by 7 bases and J by 0 bases, leaving 8 bases between them. The CDR3 contains 13 residues. CDR1 is SGHTA, CDR2 FQGTGA, per germline. CDR3 coding DNA: TGTGCCAGCAACTTGAGGAGCACAGATACGCAGTATTTT. It encodes CASNLRSTDTQYF.

Here the CDR3 DNA reads TGTGCCATCAGTGAGCCGACTCGCGAACTAGCGGGGGATCGCACAGATACGCAGTATTTT. Its protein product is CAISEPTRELAGDRTDTQYF. V usage is TRBV10-3 and J usage is TRBJ2-3; TRBD2 matches at 11 bases. Trimming cost V 2 bases and J 1 base; bases outside gene matches: 14. From germline, CDR1 is ENHRY and CDR2 SYGVKD. CDR3 length: 20 amino acids.

The V and J genes are TRBV25-1 and TRBJ2-3, with 12 positions matching TRBD2. This CDR3 spans 16 amino acids. Germline values: CDR1 MGHDK, CDR2 SYGVNS. With 4 bases clipped from V and 3 bases from J, the junction kept 5 bases outside the gene matches. The CDR3 sequence: CASSGTSGAGTDTQYF. The CDR3 DNA reads as TGTGCCAGCAGTGGGACTAGCGGGGCCGGGACAGATACGCAGTATTTT.

This rearrangement joins TRBV13 to TRBJ2-3; 10 bases are a match to TRBD2. Germline V lookup: CDR1 PRHDT, CDR2 FYEKMQ (reference sequence). The V segment lost 5 bases and the J segment 5 bases; nucleotides outside the gene matches: 10. The CDR3 extends over 16 amino acids. The CDR3 DNA follows: TGTGCCAGCAGCGCCAGAGCGGGAGGGCCCATAGATACGCAGTATTTT. It encodes CASSARAGGPIDTQYF. Combining the CDR3 with reference TRBV13 and TRBJ2-3 gives the whole variable domain AAGVIQSPRHLIKEKRETATLKCYPIPRHDTVYWYQQGPGQDPQFLISFYEKMQSDKGSIPDRFSAQQFSDYHSELNMSSLELGDSALYFCASSARAGGPIDTQYFGPGTRLTVL.